This T cell receptor (beta chain) is from a study of control samples from healthy donors and cancer patients. Data came from immunoSEQ multiplex PCR; TCRdb stores just in-frame clones and leaves some out. The table shows approximately 89,000 clones, with 86% occurring only once. The sample comprised blood. This sequence originates from a man aged 25-45 years in good health.

For the CDR3, the DNA is TGTGCCAGCAGTGGACAGCAGAACACTGAAGCTTTCTTT. It is translated as CASSGQQNTEAFF. V and J are TRBV3-1 (or the pseudogene TRBV3-2) and TRBJ1-1; maybe TRBD1 (6 bases). Germline assignment: CDR1 LGHDT and CDR2 YNNKEL (reference sequence). V was clipped by 6 bases and J by 1 base, with 9 bases between them. CDR3 size: 13 residues.